This T cell receptor (beta chain) was recovered during a study of beta chain features in type 1 diabetes. Study at large: No patient-donor differences in age, gender, total cells or subset yield. Points from the study as a whole: A moderate, significant TCRB CDR3 shortening appeared in type 1 diabetes across four CD4+ subsets.

As for this clone: Antigen unknown.

Trimming removed 0 bases at V and 1 base at J, with 7 bases between. CDR1 SGHRS and CDR2 YFSETQ come from the germline V gene. CDR3 size: 14 residues. CD45RO/CCR7/CD25/CD127/CD95/CD27 staining was used to isolate CD4+ naive, central memory, regulatory and stem cell-like memory cells by sorting. The investigators reverse transcribed all of the isolated RNA, so they sequenced expressed TCRB transcripts. TCRdb's copy holds only in-frame clones and misses some; the assay was immunoSEQ multiplex PCR. The top ten clones hold 0.093% of a sample with 680,000 or so clones, around 16% of them seen once. The chain has TRBV5-1 and TRBJ1-1, with unresolved D. This TCR was sampled from a man between 18 and 29 years old in good health. Sequencing was performed on naive CD4+ T cells from blood. The CDR3 DNA reads TGCGCCAGCAGCTTGGCGAGGTGGAACACTGAAGCTTTCTTT. Translating it yields CASSLARWNTEAFF. Looking up the rest from reference TRBV5-1 and TRBJ1-1 gives the full variable domain: KAGVTQTPRYLIKTRGQQVTLSCSPISGHRSVSWYQQTPGQGLQFLFEYFSETQRNKGNFPGRFSGRQFSNSRSEMNVSTLELGDSALYLCASSLARWNTEAFFGQGTRLTVV.